This paragraph reports one T cell receptor (beta chain). The data are from a study of T-cell reconstitution after alpha-beta-depleted transplantation in children. The CDR3 extends over 13 amino acids. V dropped 7 bases and J dropped 1; count of bases not matched to a gene: 4. The germline gives CDR1 SGHRS, CDR2 YFSETQ. Preparation of the TCRbeta library used unique molecular identifiers. TCRdb recomputed calls from the PCR reads with MiXCR, one row per CDR3 protein. The data contain over 200,000 distinct CDR3 sequences, approximately 11% of them singletons. This clonotype was obtained from a child in the first two years of life with acute myeloid leukemia, due to receive a stem cell transplant. The V and J genes are TRBV5-1 and TRBJ1-1, with TRBD1 matching 7 bases. The sequencing used PBMCs, collected before TCRalphabeta/CD19-depleted stem cell transplant. The CDR3 reads CASLGQANTEAFF. In DNA form, the CDR3 reads TGCGCCAGCCTTGGACAGGCGAACACTGAAGCTTTCTTT.